This T cell receptor beta chain was sequenced during a study of T cells in Graves' hyperthyroidism and ophthalmopathy. TCR beta CDR3 regions were amplified from RNA transcripts. HTBI primers were employed in a first-round RT-PCR of the TCR CDR3. In TCRdb, the multiplex PCR reads were re-called with MiXCR into one record per CDR3 protein. The top ten hold around 11% of the sample, which has around 56,000 distinct CDR3 sequences, about 50% seen once. CDR1 and CDR2 (germline): MNHEY, SVGAGI. CDR3 length: 14 residues. V lost 2 bases to trimming and J lost 11 bases; unmatched junction nucleotides: 7. Whole-study findings and limits: Also found in blood were most expanded thyroid clonotypes above 0.001. Classification by a 13 V-J model distinguished ophthalmopathy from stable hyperthyroidism.

This clonotype was recorded only once. No antigen is known for it. Sequencing used blood. This receptor was obtained from a woman in her 30s with Graves' ophthalmopathy. The V gene is TRBV6-5, the J gene TRBJ1-4; 8 nucleotides line up with TRBD1. The CDR3 sequence: CASSYTLTGEKLFF. The CDR3 coding sequence is TGTGCCAGCAGTTACACCTTGACAGGGGAGAAACTGTTTTTT.